The 29 T cell receptor beta chains below were found in one sample sequenced in a study of T cell responses to AZD1222 COVID-19 vaccine. Generated by immunoSEQ multiplex PCR, the TCRdb table keeps only in-frame clones and is missing some. The sample contains roughly 30,000 clones, roughly 89% of which appear only once. This specimen was peripheral blood, taken on day 0 of AZD1222 vaccination. The receptor source for this set is an adult in good health.

This chain connects TRBV5-5 to TRBJ2-1, with TRBD2 matching 11 bases. V shed 3 bases, J shed 9 bases, and the junction held 11 bases outside the gene matches. CDR1 and CDR2 from the germline V gene are SGHKS and YYEKEE (reference sequence). CDR3 length equals 16 residues. CDR3 sequence (DNA): TGTGCCAGCAGCTCTAATAGCGGGAGGGCCTCTAGTGAGCAGTTCTTC. This translates into CASSSNSGRASSEQFF.

J is TRBJ1-1 and V is TRBV11-2; D call uncertain. Trimming cost V 1 base and J 1 base, with 13 bases left between them. The CDR3 is 16 residues long. Per germline, CDR1 SGHAT and CDR2 FQNNGV. The CDR3 region has the DNA TGTGCCAGCAGCTTAGGTATTTCCAGTACGAACACTGAAGCTTTCTTT. Its translation: CASSLGISSTNTEAFF.

The J gene is TRBJ1-1, the V gene TRBV7-9; D not certain. CDR1 and CDR2 (germline): SEHNR, FQNEAQ (reference sequence). This CDR3 comprises 12 residues. V was cut by 5 bases and J by 11 bases, with 15 bases left in between. The DNA for the CDR3 is TGTGCCAGCAGCCAAGTTCCCGGCGCGGCTTTCTTT. Translated, it gives CASSQVPGAAFF. The variable domain in full, with the rest retrieved from reference TRBV7-9 and TRBJ1-1, is DTGVSQNPRHKITKRGQNVTFRCDPISEHNRLYWYRQTLGQGPEFLTYFQNEAQLEKSRLLSDRFSAERPKGSFSTLEIQRTEQGDSAMYLCASSQVPGAAFFGQGTRLTVV.

By share, this clone counts as medium-sized (0.01 to 0.1%). The chain is built from TRBV11-2 and TRBJ2-7, with D uncertain. Germline V CDR1 and CDR2: SGHAT, FQNNGV. V was shortened by 4 bases and J by 0 bases, with 4 bases between the two germline ends. There are 12 residues in the CDR3. The DNA for the CDR3 is TGTGCCAGCAGCTATGACTCCTACGAGCAGTACTTC. Its translation is CASSYDSYEQYF.

This clone counts as large. This chain joins TRBV2 and TRBJ1-2; D unresolved. Between the trimmed V and J ends, which lost 2 bases and 9 bases, there was a span of 19 bases. The CDR3 extends over 15 amino acids. Germline CDR1 and CDR2: SNHLY and FYNNEI. The CDR3: CASSEHEGFFRRYTF. The CDR3 nucleotides are TGTGCCAGCAGTGAACACGAGGGATTCTTTCGTCGCTACACCTTC.

The chain carries TRBV6-5 and TRBJ1-2; D uncertain. V was shortened by 8 bases and J by 4 bases, with 20 bases between the two germline ends. Looked up from germline, CDR1 is MNHEY and CDR2 is SVGAGI. The CDR3 covers 15 residues. The CDR3, as DNA: TGTGCCAGCCGGACCTTCAGAATACCTATCTATGGCTACACCTTC. Protein: CASRTFRIPIYGYTF.

This chain uses TRBV18 with TRBJ2-7, with 10 bases that match TRBD2. After removal of 5 bases from V and 5 bases from J, the junction contained 12 bases not matched to a gene. This CDR3 has 16 residues. Germline values: CDR1 KGHSH, CDR2 LQKENI. Here the CDR3 reads CASSSAGGPGVDEQYF. Written as DNA, the CDR3 is TGTGCCAGCTCATCAGCGGGAGGGCCGGGGGTGGACGAGCAGTACTTC.

The chain uses TRBV6-6 and TRBJ1-6; D gene uncertain. The V gene's germline CDR1 is MNHNY and CDR2 SVGAGI (reference sequence). The CDR3 totals 14 residues. V lost 0 bases and J 8 bases, leaving 8 bases between the germline ends. CDR3 sequence: CASSYSNGDSPLHF. Here the CDR3 DNA reads TGTGCCAGCAGTTACTCGAATGGCGATTCACCCCTCCACTTT.

V gene TRBV19 combines with J gene TRBJ1-4; D is perhaps TRBD1 (6 bases). Looked up from germline, CDR1 is LNHDA and CDR2 is SQIVND (reference sequence). V dropped 5 bases and J dropped 8 bases, with 9 bases sitting between them. The CDR3 is 12 amino acids. CDR3 bases: TGTGCCAGTAGTGGGGGCCGGGAAAAACTGTTTTTT. Protein sequence: CASSGGREKLFF.

This sequence joins TRBV6-5 and TRBJ1-2; 7 positions match TRBD1. Germline trimming cut 5 bases from V and 4 bases from J; bases unmatched to any gene: 7. This CDR3 is 14 amino acids long. Germline V gene lookup returns CDR1 MNHEY and CDR2 SVGAGI. CDR3 loop: CASSQDRTTYGYTF. CDR3 DNA: TGTGCCAGCAGTCAGGACAGGACGACCTATGGCTACACCTTC.

This clone was counted once. The chain combines TRBV2 with TRBJ1-1; D is uncertain. Trimming pared 5 bases from V and 5 bases from J, leaving 15 bases between. CDR3 length: 14 residues. Per the germline V gene, CDR1 is SNHLY and CDR2 is FYNNEI. The CDR3 spells CASSRVTVGTEAFF. CDR3 bases: TGTGCCAGCAGTCGGGTCACAGTAGGGACTGAAGCTTTCTTT. Filled out from reference TRBV2 and TRBJ1-1, the complete variable domain reads EPEVTQTPSHQVTQMGQEVILRCVPISNHLYFYWYRQILGQKVEFLVSFYNNEISEKSEIFDDQFSVERPDGSNFTLKIRSTKLEDSAMYFCASSRVTVGTEAFFGQGTRLTVV.

V and J are TRBV2 and TRBJ1-5; D remains unclear. V lost 8 bases, J lost 5 bases, and 16 bases lay in between. CDR3 size: 14 residues. Germline CDR1 is SNHLY and CDR2 is FYNNEI. CDR3 loop: CASGTTYGDQPQHF. In nucleotides, the CDR3 is TGTGCCAGCGGAACAACTTACGGAGATCAGCCCCAGCATTTT.

Note on this clone: One junction end disagrees with the germline gene, perhaps due to a read error. J is TRBJ2-7 and V is TRBV14; perhaps TRBD2 as D (5 bases). The CDR3 runs to 18 residues. From germline, CDR1 is SGHDN and CDR2 FVKESK. As DNA, the CDR3 is TGTACCAGCAGCCACGGGAATTACTTATCGTACAGCTCCTACGAGCAGTACTTC. Residues: CTSSHGNYLSYSSYEQYF. The full variable domain, rest sourced from reference TRBV14 and TRBJ2-7, is EAGVTQFPSHSVIEKGQTVTLRCDPISGHDNLYWYRRVMGKEIKFLLHFVKESKQDESGMPNNRFLAERTGGTYSTLKVQPAELEDSGVYFCTSSHGNYLSYSSYEQYFGPGTRLTVT.

This rearrangement joins TRBV7-2 to TRBJ2-2; 7 positions agree with TRBD2. From germline, CDR1 is SGHTA and CDR2 FQGNSA. The CDR3 is made up of 17 amino acids. V lost 1 base, J lost 8 bases, and 13 bases stayed unmatched. CDR3 sequence (DNA): TGTGCCAGCAGCTTAGAATCCCCAGCGGGAACGGGTGGGGAGCTGTTTTTT. Encoded protein: CASSLESPAGTGGELFF.

V is TRBV5-1 and J is TRBJ2-3; TRBD2 matches at 12 bases. The CDR3 consists of 16 residues. With 2 bases clipped from V and 3 bases from J, the junction kept 4 bases outside the gene matches. Germline CDR1 SGHRS, CDR2 YFSETQ. CDR3: CASSFELAGGTDTQYF. DNA for the CDR3: TGCGCCAGCAGCTTCGAGCTAGCGGGAGGGACAGATACGCAGTATTTT.

This clone was observed a handful of times. The V gene is TRBV5-6, the J gene TRBJ2-7, with D maybe TRBD1 (5 bases). Germline V gene data show CDR1 as SGHDT and CDR2 as YYEEEE. V shed 4 bases and J shed 0 bases, with 11 bases lying between them. The CDR3 consists of 14 residues. CDR3 DNA sequence: TGTGCCAGCAGCCCCAGGGTGAGCTCCTACGAGCAGTACTTC. Residues: CASSPRVSSYEQYF.

The chain carries TRBV7-8 and TRBJ1-3, with TRBD1 identical over 8 bases. V shed 1 base and J 1 base; nucleotides not matched to a gene: 9. CDR3 length: 18 residues. Per the germline V gene, CDR1 is SGHVS and CDR2 is FQNEAQ. The CDR3 is CASSLEGAGGLSGNTIYF. The CDR3 DNA sequence: TGTGCCAGCAGCTTAGAAGGAGCAGGGGGCCTTTCTGGAAACACCATATATTTT.

V is TRBV29-1 and J is TRBJ2-7; D remains unclear. Germline CDR1 SQVTM, CDR2 ANQGSEA. The V end lost 2 bases, the J end lost 7 bases, and 12 bases lay between the germline ends. The CDR3 totals 12 residues. DNA for the CDR3: TGCAGCGTTGAAACCGGCCTTAAAGAGCAGTACTTC. Its translation is CSVETGLKEQYF.

V and J are TRBV5-1 and TRBJ2-1; TRBD1 matches 8 bases. CDR3 length equals 14 residues. Unmatched junction bases numbered 16, after V lost 4 bases and J lost 16 bases. CDR1 is SGHRS, CDR2 YFSETQ, per germline. CDR3: CASSPRGFEDRVFF. DNA for the CDR3: TGCGCCAGCAGCCCTCGGGGGTTCGAGGACAGGGTTTTCTTC.

The rearrangement links TRBV4-1 to TRBJ2-5; 10 bases are a match to TRBD2. This CDR3 contains 17 residues. The germline CDR1 and CDR2 sequences are MGHRA and YSYEKL. J was trimmed by 4 bases and V by 3 bases; bases with no gene match: 11. CDR3 DNA: TGCGCCAGCAGCCACCGAATTTCTAGCGGGAGCCCAGAGACCCAGTACTTC. The encoded protein is CASSHRISSGSPETQYF.

The chain has TRBV5-1 and TRBJ2-1, with 13 positions matching TRBD2. With V trimmed by 5 bases and J by 10 bases, 9 bases remained unmatched. CDR3 length: 15 residues. Germline CDR1 and CDR2: SGHRS and YFSETQ. The CDR3 DNA is TGCGCCAGCAGTCATACTAGCGGGAGGGTTATGGAGCAGTTCTTC. Translated, it gives CASSHTSGRVMEQFF.

The CDR3 region has the DNA TGTGCCAGCAGCGCCCCGGGAAAGAGCTCCTACAATGAGCAGTTCTTC. Protein: CASSAPGKSSYNEQFF. The rearrangement joins TRBV5-6 to TRBJ2-1, with a weak D call TRBD2 (5 bases). V lost 4 bases to trimming and J lost 0 bases, with 14 bases between them. CDR3 length: 16 amino acids. The V gene's germline CDR1 is SGHDT and CDR2 YYEEEE.

V gene TRBV6-2 or TRBV6-3 combines with J gene TRBJ1-1, with 10 nucleotides matching TRBD1. The CDR3 is 15 amino acids. Germline trimming cut 2 bases from V and 5 bases from J; bases unmatched to any gene: 5. CDR1 and CDR2 from the germline V gene are MNHEY and SVGEGT. The CDR3 loop is CASSYPGQGVTEAFF. The CDR3, as DNA: TGTGCCAGCAGTTACCCAGGACAGGGGGTAACTGAAGCTTTCTTT.

The gene calls are TRBV7-8 and TRBJ2-5; 13 positions agree with TRBD2. The CDR3 loop spans 17 amino acids. V shed 3 bases and J 4 bases; nucleotides not matched to a gene: 8. The V gene's germline CDR1 is SGHVS and CDR2 FQNEAQ. The CDR3 reads CASSLGRLAGGLETQYF. Written as DNA, the CDR3 is TGTGCCAGCAGCTTGGGTAGACTAGCGGGAGGTTTAGAGACCCAGTACTTC.

The chain joins TRBV5-6 to TRBJ1-1; TRBD1 might be the D (5 bases). This CDR3 spans 13 amino acids. V gave up 4 bases and J gave up 4 bases, with 11 bases separating them. From germline, CDR1 is SGHDT and CDR2 YYEEEE. The CDR3 DNA sequence: TGTGCCAGCAGCAAGGGACCGGGCACTGAAGCTTTCTTT. Its protein product is CASSKGPGTEAFF.

The V and J genes are TRBV13 and TRBJ1-2, with D tentatively TRBD1 (6 bases). Deletions cut 0 bases from V and 8 bases from J, with 19 bases between. Germline loops: CDR1 PRHDT, CDR2 FYEKMQ (reference sequence). The CDR3 is made up of 16 amino acids. The CDR3 here is CASSLGWQPERGGYTF. The DNA for the CDR3 is TGTGCCAGCAGCTTAGGCTGGCAACCCGAGAGGGGGGGCTACACCTTC.

The rearrangement uses TRBV12-3 or TRBV12-4 and TRBJ2-3; D gene unclear. The CDR3 is 10 amino acids. The ends were cut back, 6 bases at V and 6 bases at J, with 4 bases in the middle. In DNA, the CDR3 is TGTGCCAGCAGGGGGGATACGCAGTATTTT. Amino acids: CASRGDTQYF.

This clone was counted a few times. The chain recombines TRBV7-8 with TRBJ2-7; D is unresolved. Trimming left V 1 base short and J 1 base short, with 11 bases between. The germline CDR1 and CDR2 sequences are SGHVS and FQNEAQ. This CDR3 has 15 amino acids. CDR3 residues: CASSLGFQASYEQYF. In DNA form, the CDR3 reads TGTGCCAGCAGCTTAGGGTTCCAAGCTTCCTACGAGCAGTACTTC.

This clone has only a few counts. The V call is TRBV6-5, the J call TRBJ2-7; 10 bases match TRBD2. This CDR3 contains 15 residues. Germline CDR1 reads MNHEY; CDR2 reads SVGAGI. Trimming took 2 bases from V and 4 from J; bases not matched to a gene: 5. The CDR3 region has the DNA TGTGCCAGCAGTTACGAGCCTAGCGGGAGTTACGAGCAGTACTTC. This codes for CASSYEPSGSYEQYF.